The 21 T cell receptor beta chains below were found in one sample sequenced in a study of blood T cell repertoires in COVID-19. TCRdb's copy holds only in-frame clones and misses some; the assay was immunoSEQ multiplex PCR. The sample shows 440,000 or so clones, 89% of them seen only once. What was sequenced was peripheral blood. These receptors came from a woman between 35 and 50 years old with COVID-19, enrolled during active disease.

This clone was picked up many times. The chain recombines TRBV12-3 or TRBV12-4 with TRBJ2-2; D possibly corresponds to TRBD2 (5 bases). Trimming took off 7 bases at V and 8 bases at J, with 14 bases between the two ends. There are 13 residues in the CDR3. CDR3 nucleotide sequence: TGTGCCAGCACCCTAGGACCGGGAGGGGAGCTGTTTTTT. The encoded protein is CASTLGPGGELFF.

The chain carries TRBV19 and TRBJ1-1; 7 nucleotides agree with TRBD1. CDR3 length: 15 amino acids. V lost 3 bases and J lost 3; bases outside the gene matches: 7. The germline gives CDR1 LNHDA, CDR2 SQIVND (reference sequence). The CDR3 DNA reads TGTGCCAGTAGTATTGACAGGGAGCGGGACACTGAAGCTTTCTTT. Amino acid sequence: CASSIDRERDTEAFF.

J is TRBJ1-2 and V is TRBV12-5; the D is unclear. CDR3 size: 12 residues. Per the germline V gene, CDR1 is LGHNT and CDR2 is FRNRAP. Trimming shortened V by 2 bases and J by 8 bases, and 9 bases separated the two germline ends. CDR3 amino acids: CASGLSGGGYTF. DNA for the CDR3: TGTGCTAGTGGTTTGTCGGGAGGGGGCTACACCTTC.

In its sample, this clone was seen once. The chain is built from TRBV9 and TRBJ1-1; 8 bases align to TRBD1. CDR1 is SGDLS and CDR2 is YYNGEE in the germline V gene. The CDR3 covers 15 residues. The V segment lost 3 bases and the J segment 3 bases; nucleotides outside the gene matches: 7. Written as DNA, the CDR3 is TGTGCCAGCAGCGAAAGACAGGGGACGGACACTGAAGCTTTCTTT. As protein: CASSERQGTDTEAFF.

V and J are TRBV7-8 and TRBJ1-1, with D possibly matching TRBD1 (6 bases). The CDR3 is made up of 17 amino acids. Trimming removed 3 bases at V and 0 bases at J, with 17 bases between. Per germline, CDR1 SGHVS and CDR2 FQNEAQ. DNA for the CDR3: TGTGCCAGCAGCTTCGGGTTGGACAGTGGGATGAACACTGAAGCTTTCTTT. It codes for CASSFGLDSGMNTEAFF. Variable domain in full (rest from reference TRBV7-8 and TRBJ1-1): GAGVSQSPRYKVAKRGQDVALRCDPISGHVSLFWYQQALGQGPEFLTYFQNEAQLDKSGLPSDRFFAERPEGSVSTLKIQRTQQEDSAVYLCASSFGLDSGMNTEAFFGQGTRLTVV.

This clone came up a few times. The gene calls are TRBV5-1 and TRBJ2-3; 7 positions match TRBD2. The CDR3 is 15 amino acids. With V trimmed by 3 bases and J by 2 bases, 6 bases remained unmatched. Germline-derived CDR1 and CDR2 are SGHRS and YFSETQ. The CDR3 nucleotides are TGCGCCAGCAGCTCGGGGGGACGACCCACAGATACGCAGTATTTT. Amino acids: CASSSGGRPTDTQYF.

The J gene is TRBJ1-5, the V gene TRBV7-2, with D perhaps matching TRBD1 (5 bases). The germline V gene has CDR1 SGHTA and CDR2 FQGNSA. Trimming shortened V by 4 bases and J by 3 bases, and 13 bases separated the two germline ends. The CDR3 covers 15 residues. For the CDR3, the DNA is TGTGCCAGCAGCTCCCAACGGGGGGACAATCAGCCCCAGCATTTT. It codes for CASSSQRGDNQPQHF.

The gene calls are TRBV4-2 and TRBJ1-1; D call uncertain. Germline CDR1 is LGHNA and CDR2 is YNFKEQ. Trimming removed 10 bases from V and 1 base from J, with 13 bases in between. The length of the CDR3 is 13 residues. In DNA form, the CDR3 reads TGTGCCACGCTCGGAGCCGCGAACACTGAAGCTTTCTTT. As protein: CATLGAANTEAFF.

CDR3 amino acids: CASSLATAQRSTEAFF. CDR3 sequence (DNA): TGCGCCAGCAGCTTGGCGACTGCCCAAAGGTCCACTGAAGCTTTCTTT. V is TRBV5-1 and J is TRBJ1-1; D is unclear. Trimming shortened V by 0 bases and J by 4 bases, and 16 bases separated the two germline ends. The germline gives CDR1 SGHRS, CDR2 YFSETQ. CDR3 length: 16 residues.

The chain links TRBV28 to TRBJ2-7, with 11 bases fitting TRBD2. Trimming removed 3 bases from V and 9 bases from J; junction bases left unmatched: 10. Germline V gene lookup returns CDR1 MDHEN and CDR2 SYDVKM. There are 15 residues in the CDR3. CDR3 nucleotide sequence: TGTGCCAGCAGTTTTCTCGGGACTAGCGGCGGGACGCAGTACTTC. This gives the protein CASSFLGTSGGTQYF.

The chain has TRBV5-1 and TRBJ1-2; D ambiguous. CDR3 length: 15 amino acids. Trimming shortened V by 2 bases and J by 2 bases, and 13 bases separated the two germline ends. Germline V CDR1 and CDR2: SGHRS, YFSETQ. For the CDR3, the DNA is TGCGCCAGCAGCTTAGGAGGAGTCCAGAACTATGGCTACACCTTC. Protein sequence: CASSLGGVQNYGYTF.

V is TRBV18 and J is TRBJ1-2; 7 bases are shared with TRBD1. The trim removed 2 bases at V and 5 bases at J, leaving 8 bases unmatched. The V gene's germline CDR1 is KGHSH and CDR2 LQKENI. The CDR3 covers 15 residues. The CDR3 DNA reads TGTGCCAGCTCACCAGAATTAACAGGGGCTTATGGCTACACCTTC. Protein: CASSPELTGAYGYTF.

The chain links TRBV27 to TRBJ1-4; D uncertain. Trimming shortened V by 8 bases and J by 10 bases, and 17 bases separated the two germline ends. The CDR3 spans 13 residues. CDR1 is MNHEY and CDR2 is SMNVEV in the germline V gene (reference sequence). The CDR3 DNA reads as TGTGCCAGCTTTGGCGGGGATCCCGGAAAACTGTTTTTT. This sequence encodes CASFGGDPGKLFF.

A note on this clone: Other DNA variants within this sample encode the same CDR3. The rearrangement links TRBV7-3 to TRBJ1-2; 8 nucleotides align to TRBD1. V lost 4 bases to trimming and J lost 4 bases; unmatched junction nucleotides: 2. Per the germline V gene, CDR1 is SGHTA and CDR2 is FQGTGA. The CDR3 consists of 13 residues. This CDR3 reads CASSSDRGYGYTF. As DNA, the CDR3 is TGTGCCAGCAGCTCCGACAGGGGCTATGGCTACACCTTC.

The chain uses TRBV5-1 and TRBJ1-2, with 10 bases matching TRBD1. Germline CDR1 SGHRS, CDR2 YFSETQ. Trimming took 3 bases from V and 4 from J; bases not matched to a gene: 0. This CDR3 is 13 amino acids long. CDR3 bases: TGCGCCAGCAGCTGGACAGGGGGCTATGGCTACACCTTC. It codes for CASSWTGGYGYTF.

The gene calls are TRBV28 and TRBJ1-6, with TRBD1 as a possible D gene (5 bases). Germline CDR1 and CDR2: MDHEN and SYDVKM. V was clipped by 6 bases and J by 8 bases, with 14 bases between them. The CDR3 contains 14 residues. For the CDR3, the DNA is TGTGCCAGCAGGACCCTCGACAGATATTCACCCCTCCACTTT. Amino acids: CASRTLDRYSPLHF.

This clone was observed a single time. The chain couples TRBV6-1 to TRBJ2-1; 11 positions agree with TRBD1. The CDR3 contains 16 residues. With 0 bases clipped from V and 8 bases from J, the junction kept 6 bases outside the gene matches. Germline CDR1 is MNHNS and CDR2 is SASEGT. CDR3 DNA: TGTGCCAGCAGTGAAGCAGGACAGGGGGCGCGGGATGAGCAGTTCTTC. Its protein is CASSEAGQGARDEQFF.

The chain joins TRBV6-6 to TRBJ2-4; the match to TRBD1 covers 9 bases. From germline, CDR1 is MNHNY and CDR2 SVGAGI (reference sequence). Trimming at V came to 5 bases and at J to 9 bases, leaving 8 bases not matched to a gene. This CDR3 region has 14 residues. CDR3 residues: CASSPSQGAAIQYF. CDR3 nucleotide sequence: TGTGCCAGCAGTCCCTCACAGGGGGCGGCCATTCAGTACTTC.

This rearrangement joins TRBV11-2 to TRBJ2-7, with 8 bases aligning to TRBD2. Germline CDR1 reads SGHAT; CDR2 reads FQNNGV. Germline trimming cut 5 bases from V and 2 bases from J; bases unmatched to any gene: 14. The CDR3 runs to 17 residues. The CDR3 protein is CASSPISSREGAYEQYF. CDR3 in DNA: TGTGCCAGCAGCCCTATCTCTTCTCGGGAGGGCGCCTACGAGCAGTACTTC.

DNA of the CDR3: TGCGCCAGCAGCTCCCCCGACAGGGCCTACGAGCAGTACTTC. Its translation: CASSSPDRAYEQYF. V gene TRBV5-1 combines with J gene TRBJ2-7; 7 nucleotides line up with TRBD1. The V and J ends lost 3 bases and 2 bases, in that order; junction bases with no gene match: 5. Per germline, CDR1 SGHRS and CDR2 YFSETQ. CDR3 size: 14 residues.

This chain connects TRBV14 to TRBJ2-7; 10 nucleotides align to TRBD2. This CDR3 has 15 amino acids. With V trimmed by 2 bases and J by 3 bases, 4 bases remained unmatched. CDR1 is SGHDN and CDR2 is FVKESK in the germline V gene. The CDR3 reads CASSQPGLAHYEQYF. Written as DNA, the CDR3 is TGTGCCAGCAGCCAACCGGGACTAGCGCACTACGAGCAGTACTTC. Filled out from reference TRBV14 and TRBJ2-7, the complete variable domain reads EAGVTQFPSHSVIEKGQTVTLRCDPISGHDNLYWYRRVMGKEIKFLLHFVKESKQDESGMPNNRFLAERTGGTYSTLKVQPAELEDSGVYFCASSQPGLAHYEQYFGPGTRLTVT.